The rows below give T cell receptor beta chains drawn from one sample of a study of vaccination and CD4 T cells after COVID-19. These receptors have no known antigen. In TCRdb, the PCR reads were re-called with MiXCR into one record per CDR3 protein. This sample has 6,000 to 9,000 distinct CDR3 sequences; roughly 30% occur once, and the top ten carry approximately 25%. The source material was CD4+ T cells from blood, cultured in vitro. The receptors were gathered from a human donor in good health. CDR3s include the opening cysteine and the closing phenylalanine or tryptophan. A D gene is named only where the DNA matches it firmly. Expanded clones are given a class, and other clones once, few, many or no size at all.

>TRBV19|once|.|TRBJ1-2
TGTGCCAGTAGTATTACAGGGCTAACCCGTTGGAGATATGGCTACACCTTC
CASSITGLTRWRYGYTF
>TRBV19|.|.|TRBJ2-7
TGTGCCAGTAGTCGGGACAAACAACTCTACGAGCAGTACTTC
CASSRDKQLYEQYF
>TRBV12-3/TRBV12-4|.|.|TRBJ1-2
TGTGCCAGCAGTTTAGACGGTCCAGGGGACTATGGCTACACCTTC
CASSLDGPGDYGYTF
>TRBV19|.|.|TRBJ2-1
TGTGCCAGTAGTATGGGCCTAATCTCCTACAATGAGCAGTTCTTC
CASSMGLISYNEQFF
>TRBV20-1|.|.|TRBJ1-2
TGCAGTGCTGTTGATAGTAACTATGGCTACACCTTC
CSAVDSNYGYTF
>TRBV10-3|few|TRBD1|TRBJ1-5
TGTGCCATCAGTACAGGGGGCAATAGCAATCAGCCCCAGCATTTT
CAISTGGNSNQPQHF
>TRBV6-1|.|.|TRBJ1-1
TGTGTCAGCAGTGAATCCCTCCCGAACACTGAAGCTTTCTTT
CVSSESLPNTEAFF
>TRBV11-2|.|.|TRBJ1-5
TGTGCCAGCAGCTCAGGGGTAGCCCAGCATTTT
CASSSGVAQHF
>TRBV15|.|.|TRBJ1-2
TGTGCCACCAGCAGAGAGGCCAGAATTAACTATGGCTACACCTTC
CATSREARINYGYTF
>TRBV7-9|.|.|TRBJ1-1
TGTGCCAGCAGCGTGGGGGGCACTGAAGCTTTCTTT
CASSVGGTEAFF
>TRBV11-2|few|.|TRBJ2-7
TGTGCCAGCAGCTATCACAACGAGCAGTACTTC
CASSYHNEQYF
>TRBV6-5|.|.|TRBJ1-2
TGTGCCAGCAGTTACTCAGGGGGGGACTATGGCTACACCTTC
CASSYSGGDYGYTF
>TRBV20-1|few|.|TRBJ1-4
TGCAGTGTCCGTCAGGGCACTAATGAAAAACTGTTTTTT
CSVRQGTNEKLFF
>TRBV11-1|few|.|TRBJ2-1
TGTGCCAGCAGCTTAATCAGCGGTGAGCAGTTCTTC
CASSLISGEQFF
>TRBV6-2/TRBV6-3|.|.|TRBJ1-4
TGTGCCAGCAGTTACTCAGCAGAGGCCCAACTGTTTTTT
CASSYSAEAQLFF
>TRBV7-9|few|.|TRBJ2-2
TGTGCCAGCCTACTTCGTGCCACCGGGGAGCTGTTTTTT
CASLLRATGELFF
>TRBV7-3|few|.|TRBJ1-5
TGTGCCAGCAGCTTAAACGGGGGAGGCAATCAGCCCCAGCATTTT
CASSLNGGGNQPQHF
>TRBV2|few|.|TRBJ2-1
TGTGCCAGCAGTAGGGGCGGACCTGTAGATGAGCAGTTCTTC
CASSRGGPVDEQFF
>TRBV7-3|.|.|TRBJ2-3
TGTGCCAGCAGCTTAGGTAGGGACCAGAACACAGATACGCAGTATTTT
CASSLGRDQNTDTQYF
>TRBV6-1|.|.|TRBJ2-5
TGTGCCAGCAGTGAAGTATGGCATCTTGAAAGCGGGACCCAGTACTTC
CASSEVWHLESGTQYF
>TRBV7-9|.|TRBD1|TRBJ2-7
TGTGCCAGCAGCCGGGACAGGTACGAGCAGTACTTC
CASSRDRYEQYF
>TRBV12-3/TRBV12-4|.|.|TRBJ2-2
TGTGCCAGCAGCATGAACACCGGGGAGCTGTTTTTT
CASSMNTGELFF
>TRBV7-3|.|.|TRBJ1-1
TGTGCCAGCAGCCGTAAGGACGGCACTGAAGCTTTCTTT
CASSRKDGTEAFF
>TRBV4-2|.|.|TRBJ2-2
TGTGCCAGCATCCCAAACCCCGGGACGAACACCGGGGAGCTGTTTTTT
CASIPNPGTNTGELFF
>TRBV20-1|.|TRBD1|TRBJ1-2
TGCAGTGCTAGTTTACTTGGACAGGGGGGTTATGGCTACACCTTC
CSASLLGQGGYGYTF
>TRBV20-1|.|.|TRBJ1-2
TGCAGTACCCCGGGGGGCTATGGCTACACCTTC
CSTPGGYGYTF
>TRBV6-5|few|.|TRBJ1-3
TGTGCCAGCAGTTCCGGGGACGAAGGAAACACCATATATTTT
CASSSGDEGNTIYF
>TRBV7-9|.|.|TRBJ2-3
TGTGCCAGCAGCTTAGTAGGGACAGATACGCAGTATTTT
CASSLVGTDTQYF
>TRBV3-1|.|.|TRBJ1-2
TGTGCCAGCAGCCCAAGTCGGGGGAACTATGGCTACACCTTC
CASSPSRGNYGYTF
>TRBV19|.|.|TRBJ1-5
TGTGCCAGTATTGGGGTCGGCAGGGTCCGGCCCCAGCATTTT
CASIGVGRVRPQHF
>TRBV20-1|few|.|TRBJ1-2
TGCAGTGCTAGTAGGGGGGCCGACGGCTACACCTTC
CSASRGADGYTF
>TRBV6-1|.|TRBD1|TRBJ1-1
TGTGCCAGCAACCCCCAGGGGGACACTGAAGCTTTCTTT
CASNPQGDTEAFF
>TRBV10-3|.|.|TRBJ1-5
TGTGCCATCAGTGAGTCTTTGGGTAACCAGCCCCAGCATTTT
CAISESLGNQPQHF
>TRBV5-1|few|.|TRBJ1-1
TGCGCCAGCAGCCACCCCACGGGCACTGAAGCTTTCTTT
CASSHPTGTEAFF
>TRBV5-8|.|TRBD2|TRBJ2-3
TGTGCCAGCAGCCGCGGGCGGGGGGCCCCTAGCACAGATACGCAGTATTTT
CASSRGRGAPSTDTQYF
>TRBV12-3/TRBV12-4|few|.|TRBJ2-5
TGTGCCAGCGGACAGAGCCAAGAGACCCAGTACTTC
CASGQSQETQYF
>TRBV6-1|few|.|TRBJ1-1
TGTGCCAGCAGCCTTGGACGGCCGAACACTGAAGCTTTCTTT
CASSLGRPNTEAFF
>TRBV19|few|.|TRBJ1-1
TGTGCCAGTACTCGGGTTGGGACAGAAGCTTTCTTT
CASTRVGTEAFF
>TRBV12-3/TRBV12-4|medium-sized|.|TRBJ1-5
TGTGCCAGCAGTTCCCAACAGGGTGCTAAGCCCCAGCATTTT
CASSSQQGAKPQHF
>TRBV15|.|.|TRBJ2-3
TGTGCCACCAGCAGAGATATAGGGCGGGGTTCCACAGATACGCAGTATTTT
CATSRDIGRGSTDTQYF
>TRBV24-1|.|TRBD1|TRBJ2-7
TGTGCCACTCTACGGGACAGTTCCTACGAGCAGTACTTC
CATLRDSSYEQYF
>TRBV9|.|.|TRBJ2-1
TGTGCCAGCAGCGTAGAAGGTGGGGCCCGGAATGAGCAGTTCTTC
CASSVEGGARNEQFF
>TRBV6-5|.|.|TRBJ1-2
TGTGCCAGCAGTTACTCCGGTCGGAATCAGGGAGCTAACTATGGCTACACCTTC
CASSYSGRNQGANYGYTF
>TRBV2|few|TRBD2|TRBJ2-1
TGTGCCAGCGGGGGGGACAATGAGCAGTTCTTC
CASGGDNEQFF
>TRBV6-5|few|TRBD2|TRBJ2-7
TGTGCCAGCAGTTACCACCCTGGGACTAGCGGAAGCTACGAGCAGTACTTC
CASSYHPGTSGSYEQYF
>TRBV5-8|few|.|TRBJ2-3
TGTGCCAGCAGACAAGGAACCCGCACAGATACGCAGTATTTT
CASRQGTRTDTQYF
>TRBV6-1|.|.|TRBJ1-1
TGTGCCAGCAGCCGGACAGCTGAAGCTTTCTTT
CASSRTAEAFF
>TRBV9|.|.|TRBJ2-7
TGTGCCAGCAGCGTGGGGCAGGGAAACGAAGAGCAGTACTTC
CASSVGQGNEEQYF
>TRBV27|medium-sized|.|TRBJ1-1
TGTGCCAGCAGCCCCCAAGGAAACACTGAAGCTTTCTTT
CASSPQGNTEAFF
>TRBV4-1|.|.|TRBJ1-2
TGCGCCAGCAGCCATGACGGGATCTATGGCTACACCTTC
CASSHDGIYGYTF
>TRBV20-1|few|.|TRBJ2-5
TGCAGTGCTAGAAGAGGCGGGGCCCAAGAGACCCAGTACTTC
CSARRGGAQETQYF
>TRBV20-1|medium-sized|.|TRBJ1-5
TGCAGTGCATCTACGATAGGGGTAGATCAGCCCCAGCATTTT
CSASTIGVDQPQHF
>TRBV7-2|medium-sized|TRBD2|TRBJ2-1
TGTGCCAGCAGCTCGGAAGGGACTAGCGGGTACAATGAGCAGTTCTTC
CASSSEGTSGYNEQFF
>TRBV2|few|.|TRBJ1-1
TGTGCCAGCAGACTCGACTGGAACACTGAAGCTTTCTTT
CASRLDWNTEAFF
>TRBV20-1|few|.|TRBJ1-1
TGCAGTGCTCCACAGAGGAACACTGAAGCTTTCTTT
CSAPQRNTEAFF